These T cell receptor beta chains were read from a single sample in a study of blood T cell repertoires in COVID-19. The protocol was immunoSEQ multiplex PCR, while the TCRdb copy is restricted to in-frame clones and leaves out a portion. The sample lists under 70,000 clones, 87% occurring once. Sequencing input: peripheral blood. The receptor source for this set is a woman aged 60-75 years with COVID-19, enrolled during active disease. Each CDR3 is given with its conserved first and last residue. D genes are given only for firm matches. Size tells how often a clone was seen (once, few, many) or the class of an expanded clone, and some rows leave it out.

d_call j_call v_call clone_size cdr3_aa cdr3_nt
NA TRBJ2-5 TRBV19 NA CASSKSQGQETQYF TGTGCCAGTAGCAAATCACAGGGCCAAGAGACCCAGTACTTC
TRBD2 TRBJ2-3 TRBV11-3 NA CASSLSLAGPDTQYF TGTGCCAGCAGCTTAAGTTTAGCGGGACCAGATACGCAGTATTTT
NA TRBJ1-2 TRBV12-3/TRBV12-4 NA CASSQTVKGYTF TGTGCCAGCAGTCAGACAGTAAAGGGCTACACCTTC
TRBD2 TRBJ2-3 TRBV16 NA CASSHLPGLGTTDTQYF TGTGCCAGCAGCCACCTCCCGGGACTAGGAACCACAGATACGCAGTATTTT
TRBD1 TRBJ2-1 TRBV25-1 NA CASSEWGQGGSLVSFF TGTGCCAGCAGTGAATGGGGACAGGGCGGATCGTTGGTGTCGTTCTTC
NA TRBJ1-2 TRBV18 NA CASSPPDASYGYTF TGTGCCAGCTCACCACCAGACGCTAGCTATGGCTACACCTTC
TRBD1 TRBJ1-4 TRBV10-3 NA CAISEAGQGSEKLFF TGTGCCATCAGTGAGGCGGGACAGGGGTCTGAAAAACTGTTTTTT
TRBD1 TRBJ2-1 TRBV7-9 NA CASSYRGGLSEQFF TGTGCCAGCAGCTACAGGGGCGGTTTAAGTGAGCAGTTCTTC
TRBD1 TRBJ2-2 TRBV18 few CASSPPNRGLSGELFF TGTGCCAGCTCACCCCCGAACAGGGGTTTGTCCGGGGAGCTGTTTTTT
NA TRBJ1-1 TRBV28 NA CASSNGQSNTEAFF TGTGCCAGCAGTAACGGACAGTCGAACACTGAAGCTTTCTTT
NA TRBJ2-2 TRBV10-1 NA CASSEPGNTGELFF TGCGCCAGCAGTGAGCCAGGGAACACCGGGGAGCTGTTTTTT
NA TRBJ2-1 TRBV2 NA CASSALSRGFF TGTGCCAGCAGTGCCCTGAGCCGGGGGTTCTTC
NA TRBJ2-1 TRBV5-4 NA CASSADSYAANEQFF TGTGCCAGCAGCGCGGACTCCTACGCGGCTAATGAGCAGTTCTTC
NA TRBJ2-5 TRBV27 NA CASRDRRGAQYF TGTGCCAGCAGGGACAGGCGGGGGGCCCAGTACTTC
NA TRBJ1-1 TRBV19 NA CASSGPGGNTEAFF TGTGCCAGTAGTGGCCCCGGGGGGAACACTGAAGCTTTCTTT
TRBD1 TRBJ2-4 TRBV27 NA CASSWGQGKNIQYF TGTGCCAGCAGTTGGGGACAGGGGAAAAACATTCAGTACTTC
TRBD2 TRBJ2-1 TRBV20-1 NA CSARKTSGTFF TGCAGTGCTCGTAAAACTAGCGGAACGTTCTTC
NA TRBJ1-2 TRBV2 NA CASSESQGSGYTF TGTGCCAGCAGTGAGAGCCAGGGCTCTGGCTACACCTTC
NA TRBJ2-7 TRBV10-3 NA CAISETGYEQYF TGTGCCATCAGTGAAACGGGTTACGAGCAGTACTTC
NA TRBJ1-1 TRBV4-1 few CASSQVGAMNTEAFF TGCGCCAGCAGCCAAGTGGGGGCCATGAACACTGAAGCTTTCTTT
TRBD2 TRBJ2-7 TRBV27 once CASRSSGGSYEQYF TGTGCCAGCAGGTCTAGCGGGGGTTCCTACGAGCAGTACTTC
NA TRBJ1-5 TRBV19 NA CATTGYSNQPQHF TGTGCCACCACAGGATATAGCAATCAGCCCCAGCATTTT
TRBD2 TRBJ2-1 TRBV6-5 once CASSSRGLEYYNEQFF TGTGCCAGCAGTTCCCGCGGACTAGAGTACTACAATGAGCAGTTCTTC
TRBD1 TRBJ1-1 TRBV19 NA CASSRDRGGTEAFF TGTGCCAGTAGTAGGGACAGGGGGGGCACTGAAGCTTTCTTT
TRBD2 TRBJ2-1 TRBV15 NA CATSELAGGINEQFF TGTGCCACCAGCGAACTAGCGGGAGGGATCAATGAGCAGTTCTTC
TRBD1 TRBJ1-5 TRBV6-5 NA CASRQEGAGQPQHF TGTGCCAGCAGACAGGAGGGGGCAGGACAGCCCCAGCATTTT
NA TRBJ1-5 TRBV27 NA CASKAYRASEQPQHF TGTGCCAGCAAAGCCTACAGAGCCTCTGAACAGCCCCAGCATTTT
TRBD1 TRBJ1-6 TRBV11-3 few CASSLEDPGQGLPNSPLHF TGTGCCAGCAGCTTAGAGGACCCGGGACAGGGACTGCCAAATTCACCCCTCCACTTT
TRBD1 TRBJ1-6 TRBV5-1 NA CASRRDRGSHSPLHF TGCGCCAGCAGGCGGGACAGGGGATCGCATTCACCCCTCCACTTT
TRBD1 TRBJ2-7 TRBV6-1 once CASSGRGQGSSSRIYEQYF TGTGCCAGCAGTGGACGGGGACAGGGGTCCTCATCTAGAATTTACGAGCAGTACTTC
NA TRBJ2-5 TRBV19 NA CASSPAGETQYF TGTGCCAGTAGTCCGGCGGGGGAGACCCAGTACTTC
NA TRBJ1-5 TRBV5-1 NA CASSLGQTSNQPQHF TGCGCCAGCAGCTTGGGACAGACTAGCAATCAGCCCCAGCATTTT
NA TRBJ1-5 TRBV6-1 NA CASSETSSRPQHF TGTGCCAGCAGTGAGACTTCCAGTCGGCCCCAGCATTTT
NA TRBJ1-1 TRBV19 NA CASSMTRDTEAFF TGTGCCAGTAGTATGACCCGGGACACTGAAGCTTTCTTT
NA TRBJ1-1 TRBV2 NA CASSGGSGAEAFF TGTGCCAGCAGTGGAGGTAGCGGGGCTGAAGCTTTCTTT
TRBD1 TRBJ1-2 TRBV2 NA CASTVFTFQGAQGYTF TGTGCCAGCACAGTTTTCACCTTTCAGGGGGCTCAGGGCTACACCTTC
TRBD2 TRBJ2-5 TRBV9 NA CASSVAGGRGKETQYF TGTGCCAGCAGCGTAGCTGGCGGGAGGGGGAAAGAGACCCAGTACTTC
TRBD2 TRBJ2-1 TRBV6-5 once CASSYSPAGVRNEQFF TGTGCCAGCAGTTACTCCCCAGCGGGAGTGAGAAATGAGCAGTTCTTC
NA TRBJ2-1 TRBV19 once CASRVGLGEQFF TGTGCCAGTAGAGTCGGACTGGGAGAGCAGTTCTTC
TRBD2 TRBJ2-7 TRBV2 large CASSERLAGLYEQYF TGTGCCAGCAGTGAAAGGCTAGCGGGACTTTACGAGCAGTACTTC
TRBD1 TRBJ1-5 TRBV2 once CASSADRGQGQPQHF TGTGCCAGCAGTGCAGACAGGGGGCAGGGTCAGCCCCAGCATTTT
NA TRBJ2-1 TRBV3-1/TRBV3-2 NA CASSRLPSAPSYNEQFF TGTGCCAGCAGCCGCCTCCCTAGCGCCCCATCCTACAATGAGCAGTTCTTC
NA TRBJ2-2 TRBV19 once CASSITRQPNTGELFF TGTGCCAGTAGTATTACGCGACAGCCGAACACCGGGGAGCTGTTTTTT
NA TRBJ1-5 TRBV10-3 NA CAISESYRGNQPQHF TGTGCCATCAGTGAGTCTTACAGAGGCAATCAGCCCCAGCATTTT
TRBD1 TRBJ1-5 TRBV19 once CASKTGGTQPQHF TGTGCCAGTAAGACAGGGGGAACTCAGCCCCAGCATTTT
TRBD1 TRBJ2-2 TRBV5-4 once CASSLDLGQGAGELFF TGTGCCAGCAGCTTGGATTTGGGACAGGGGGCCGGGGAGCTGTTTTTT
NA TRBJ1-6 TRBV6-1 NA CASSDGVRSSSYNSPLHF TGTGCCAGCAGTGACGGGGTGCGGAGCAGCTCCTATAATTCACCCCTCCACTTT
NA TRBJ2-7 TRBV10-3 NA CAISEGTPGEQYF TGTGCCATCAGTGAGGGGACTCCGGGGGAGCAGTACTTC
NA TRBJ1-4 TRBV7-2 NA CASSLRRFGAATNEKLFF TGTGCCAGCAGCTTAAGACGGTTCGGAGCAGCAACTAATGAAAAACTGTTTTTT
NA TRBJ1-3 TRBV3-1/TRBV3-2 few CASSQVTATIYF TGTGCCAGCAGCCAAGTCACAGCCACCATATATTTT
TRBD1 TRBJ1-5 TRBV28 NA CASISGQGRYSNQPQHF TGTGCCAGCATCTCCGGACAGGGAAGATATAGCAATCAGCCCCAGCATTTT
NA TRBJ1-2 TRBV14 NA CASSQLRSGMMPGYTF TGTGCCAGCAGCCAACTACGATCCGGGATGATGCCTGGCTACACCTTC